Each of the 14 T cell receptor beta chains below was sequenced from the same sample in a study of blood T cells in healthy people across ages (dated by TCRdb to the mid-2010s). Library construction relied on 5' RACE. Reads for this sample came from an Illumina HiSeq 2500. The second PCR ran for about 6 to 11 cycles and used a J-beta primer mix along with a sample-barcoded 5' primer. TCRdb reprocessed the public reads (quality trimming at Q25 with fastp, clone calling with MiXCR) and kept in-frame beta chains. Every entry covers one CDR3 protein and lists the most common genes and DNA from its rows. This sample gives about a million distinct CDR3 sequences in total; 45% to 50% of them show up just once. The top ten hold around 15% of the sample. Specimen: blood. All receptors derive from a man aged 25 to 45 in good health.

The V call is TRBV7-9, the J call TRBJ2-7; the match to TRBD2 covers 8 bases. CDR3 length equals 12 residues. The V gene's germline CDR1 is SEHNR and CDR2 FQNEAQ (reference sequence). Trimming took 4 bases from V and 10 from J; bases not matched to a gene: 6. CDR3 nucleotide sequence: TGTGCCAGCAGCTACGGGGGGGCAACCCAGTACTTC. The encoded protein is CASSYGGATQYF.

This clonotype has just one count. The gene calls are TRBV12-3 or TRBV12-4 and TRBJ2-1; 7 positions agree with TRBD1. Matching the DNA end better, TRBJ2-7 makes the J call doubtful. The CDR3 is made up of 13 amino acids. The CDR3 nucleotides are TGTGCCAGCACCCCGGGACAGCTATCCGAGCAGTACTTC. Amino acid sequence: CASTPGQLSEQYF.

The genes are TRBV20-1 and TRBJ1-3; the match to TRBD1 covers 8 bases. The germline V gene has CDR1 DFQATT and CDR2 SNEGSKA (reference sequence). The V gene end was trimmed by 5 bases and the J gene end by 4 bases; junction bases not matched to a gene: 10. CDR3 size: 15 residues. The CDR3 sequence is CSAPRATGGGNTIYF. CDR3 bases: TGCAGTGCTCCTCGAGCAACAGGGGGGGGAAACACCATATATTTT.

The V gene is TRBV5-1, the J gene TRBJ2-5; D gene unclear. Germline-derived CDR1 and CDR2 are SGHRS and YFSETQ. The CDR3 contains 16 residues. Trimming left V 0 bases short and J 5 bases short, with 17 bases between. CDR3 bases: TGCGCCAGCAGCTTGGGTGGCGGTAACCTCTGGGAGACCCAGTACTTC. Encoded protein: CASSLGGGNLWETQYF.

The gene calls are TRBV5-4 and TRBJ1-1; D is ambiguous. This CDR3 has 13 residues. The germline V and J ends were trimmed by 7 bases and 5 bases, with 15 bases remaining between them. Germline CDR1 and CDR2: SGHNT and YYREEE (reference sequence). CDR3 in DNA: TGTGCCAGCGGGATAGGCGGCGGGACTGAAGCTTTCTTT. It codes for CASGIGGGTEAFF.

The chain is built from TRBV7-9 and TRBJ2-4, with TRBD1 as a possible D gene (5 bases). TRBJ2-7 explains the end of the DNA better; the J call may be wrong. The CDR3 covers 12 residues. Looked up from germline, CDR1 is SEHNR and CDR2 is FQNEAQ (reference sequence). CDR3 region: CASQGLAYEQYF. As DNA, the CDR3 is TGTGCCAGCCAGGGTTTGGCCTACGAGCAGTACTTC.

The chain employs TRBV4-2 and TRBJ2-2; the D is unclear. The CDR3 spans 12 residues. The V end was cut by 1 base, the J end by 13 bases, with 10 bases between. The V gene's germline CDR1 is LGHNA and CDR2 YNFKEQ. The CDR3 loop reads CASSQAPGGLFF. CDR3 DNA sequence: TGTGCCAGCAGCCAAGCTCCGGGCGGGCTGTTTTTT.

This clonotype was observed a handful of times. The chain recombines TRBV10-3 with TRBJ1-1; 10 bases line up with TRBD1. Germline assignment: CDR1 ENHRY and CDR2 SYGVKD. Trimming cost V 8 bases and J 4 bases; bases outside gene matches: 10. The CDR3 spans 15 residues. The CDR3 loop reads CAISNPGQGSTEAFF. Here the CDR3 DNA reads TGTGCCATCTCCAACCCGGGACAGGGGTCCACTGAAGCTTTCTTT.

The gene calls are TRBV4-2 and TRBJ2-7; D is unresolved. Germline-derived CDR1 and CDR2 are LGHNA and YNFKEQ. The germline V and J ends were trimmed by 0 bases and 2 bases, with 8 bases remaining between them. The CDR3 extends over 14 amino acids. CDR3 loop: CASSQELTTYEQYF. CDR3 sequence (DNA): TGTGCCAGCAGCCAAGAATTGACAACCTACGAGCAGTACTTC.

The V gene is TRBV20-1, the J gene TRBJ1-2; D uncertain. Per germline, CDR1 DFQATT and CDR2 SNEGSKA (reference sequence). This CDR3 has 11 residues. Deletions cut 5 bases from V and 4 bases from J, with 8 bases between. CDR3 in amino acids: CSAYPSYGYTF. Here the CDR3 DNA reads TGCAGTGCTTACCCAAGCTATGGCTACACCTTC.

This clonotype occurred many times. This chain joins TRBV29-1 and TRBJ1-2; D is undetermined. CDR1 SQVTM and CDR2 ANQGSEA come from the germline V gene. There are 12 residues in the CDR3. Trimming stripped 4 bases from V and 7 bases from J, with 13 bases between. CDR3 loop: CSVVVGPFGYTF. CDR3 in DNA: TGCAGCGTTGTGGTAGGGCCGTTTGGCTACACCTTC.

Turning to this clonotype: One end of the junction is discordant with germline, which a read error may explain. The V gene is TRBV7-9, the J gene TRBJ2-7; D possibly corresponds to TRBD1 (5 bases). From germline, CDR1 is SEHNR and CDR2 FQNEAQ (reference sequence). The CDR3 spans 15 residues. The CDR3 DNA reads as TGTGCCAGCAGCGTAGCTTTAGACAGTTCCTACGAGCAGTACTTC. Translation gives CASSVALDSSYEQYF.

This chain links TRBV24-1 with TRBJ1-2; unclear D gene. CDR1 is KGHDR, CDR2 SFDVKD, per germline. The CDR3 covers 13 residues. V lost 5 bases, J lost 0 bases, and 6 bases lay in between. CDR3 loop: CATSAGANYGYTF. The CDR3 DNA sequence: TGTGCCACCAGTGCTGGGGCTAACTATGGCTACACCTTC.

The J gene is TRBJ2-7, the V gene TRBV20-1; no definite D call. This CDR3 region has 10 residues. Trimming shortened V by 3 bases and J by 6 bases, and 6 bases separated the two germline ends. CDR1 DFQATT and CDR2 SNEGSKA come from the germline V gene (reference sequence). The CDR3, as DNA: TGCAGTGCTAGCGTGGTCGAGCAGTACTTC. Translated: CSASVVEQYF.